Shown below are 16 T cell receptor beta chains from a single sample sequenced in a study of blood T cells in healthy people across ages. For the second PCR, which ran for about 7 to 12 cycles, a sample-barcoded 5' primer and a J-beta primer mix were used. TCRdb re-called the 5' RACE reads through MiXCR, storing one row per CDR3 protein. This sample has fewer than 950,000 distinct CDR3 sequences; about 55% occur once, and the top ten carry under 50%. Sample: blood. The receptors originated from a man older than 75 in good health.

V gene TRBV11-2 combines with J gene TRBJ2-1, with a possible D match to TRBD2 (6 bases). CDR1 and CDR2 (germline): SGHAT, FQNNGV. The CDR3 has 17 amino acids. Deletions cut 0 bases from V and 4 bases from J, with 16 bases between. The CDR3 DNA sequence: TGTGCCAGCAGCTTAGATTTATCGCTGGCGGGGTACAATGAGCAGTTCTTC. Translating it yields CASSLDLSLAGYNEQFF. Using reference TRBV11-2 and TRBJ2-1 for the parts outside the CDR3, the full variable domain is EAGVAQSPRYKIIEKRQSVAFWCNPISGHATLYWYQQILGQGPKLLIQFQNNGVVDDSQLPKDRFSAERLKGVDSTLKIQPAKLEDSAVYLCASSLDLSLAGYNEQFFGPGTRLTVL.

The rearrangement joins TRBV5-5 to TRBJ2-3; D may be TRBD1 (6 bases). V shed 4 bases and J shed 0 bases, with 15 bases lying between them. Germline loops: CDR1 SGHKS, CDR2 YYEKEE (reference sequence). This CDR3 region has 16 residues. CDR3 DNA sequence: TGTGCCAGCAGCCCGGACCGACAGGCTAGCACAGATACGCAGTATTTT. It codes for CASSPDRQASTDTQYF.

There are a few counts of this clonotype. The chain links TRBV3-1 to TRBJ2-1; 8 bases line up with TRBD2. From germline, CDR1 is LGHDT and CDR2 YNNKEL (reference sequence). The junction had 8 bases not matched to a gene; V was cut back by 1 base and J by 0 bases. This CDR3 is 18 amino acids long. The CDR3 nucleotides read TGTGCCAGCAGCCAAGGAGCGGGACTAGGGAGCTCCTACAATGAGCAGTTCTTC. Translated, it gives CASSQGAGLGSSYNEQFF.

V is TRBV5-6 and J is TRBJ2-4; 8 bases agree with TRBD2. The ends lost 4 bases at V and 13 bases at J; junction bases unmatched: 16. The CDR3 is 15 amino acids. CDR1 and CDR2 (germline): SGHDT, YYEEEE. The CDR3 protein is CASSPGTSSTLRQYF. As DNA, the CDR3 is TGTGCCAGCAGCCCAGGGACTAGTTCGACCCTTCGGCAGTACTTC.

V is TRBV20-1 and J is TRBJ1-2, with 11 bases lining up with TRBD1. Losses at the gene ends were 5 bases for V and 6 bases for J; bases not matched to a gene: 5. The germline V gene has CDR1 DFQATT and CDR2 SNEGSKA (reference sequence). The CDR3 spans 13 residues. For the CDR3, the DNA is TGCAGTGCTTCCGGGACAGGGGGAAATGGCTACACCTTC. Translated, it gives CSASGTGGNGYTF.

This clonotype was detected only a few times. The genes are TRBV20-1 and TRBJ1-2; maybe TRBD1 (5 bases). CDR3 length: 16 amino acids. V lost 3 bases and J lost 4, with 21 bases in between. Germline V CDR1 and CDR2: DFQATT, SNEGSKA (reference sequence). The CDR3 nucleotides are TGCAGTGCTAGTCGCCTCGGGGACGGGAGGGTCTATGGCTACACCTTC. This sequence encodes CSASRLGDGRVYGYTF.

This sequence joins TRBV7-9 and TRBJ2-5; no firm D call. This CDR3 region has 15 residues. CDR1 and CDR2 from the germline V gene are SEHNR and FQNEAQ (reference sequence). Deletions cut 1 base from V and 4 bases from J, with 13 bases between. CDR3 amino acids: CASSLGGRPRETQYF. Written as DNA, the CDR3 is TGTGCCAGCAGCTTAGGTGGGCGACCCAGAGAGACCCAGTACTTC.

The rearrangement links TRBV14 to TRBJ2-5; TRBD2 might be the D (5 bases). The J call may be faulty, since TRBJ2-7 better matches the DNA end. From germline, CDR1 is SGHDN and CDR2 FVKESK. There are 15 residues in the CDR3. The CDR3 bases are TGTGCCAGCAGTGTCGGGGTCTCGGGTACCTACGAGCAGTACTTC. This gives the protein CASSVGVSGTYEQYF.

In its sample, this clonotype was seen a few times. This rearrangement joins TRBV12-3 or TRBV12-4 to TRBJ1-1, with TRBD1 identical over 7 bases. The CDR3 consists of 17 residues. V trimming: 5 bases; J trimming: 3 bases; junction bases outside the gene matches: 15. CDR3 sequence (DNA): TGTGCCAGCAGTAAGTCCCGGCTGGGACAGAGGGACACTGAAGCTTTCTTT. Residues: CASSKSRLGQRDTEAFF.

For this clonotype: At one of its ends the junction is not consistent with the germline gene, which may arise from a read error. V usage is TRBV2 and J usage is TRBJ2-1; maybe TRBD2 (6 bases). There are 9 residues in the CDR3. The germline V gene encodes CDR1 SNHLY and CDR2 FYNNEI. The CDR3 region has the DNA TGTGCCACCCTACTAGCACGGTACTTC. Translation gives CATLLARYF.

This CDR3 reads CSASRLAGADTQYF. For the CDR3, the DNA is TGCAGTGCTAGTCGACTAGCGGGAGCAGATACGCAGTATTTT. The rearrangement uses TRBV20-1 and TRBJ2-3; 12 bases match TRBD2. V shed 3 bases, J shed 4 bases, and the junction held 2 bases outside the gene matches. The CDR3 length is 14 residues. Germline lookup yields CDR1 DFQATT and CDR2 SNEGSKA (reference sequence).

This sequence joins TRBV20-1 and TRBJ2-1, with 7 bases that match TRBD2. With 3 bases clipped from V and 6 bases from J, the junction kept 5 bases outside the gene matches. This CDR3 is built from 13 residues. The germline V gene encodes CDR1 DFQATT and CDR2 SNEGSKA (reference sequence). The CDR3 nucleotides are TGCAGTGCTAGCCACAGCGGGACCAATGAGCAGTTCTTC. This translates into CSASHSGTNEQFF.

J is TRBJ2-5 and V is TRBV13, with D possibly being TRBD2 (6 bases). TRBJ2-7 explains the end of the DNA better; the J call may be wrong. The germline CDR1 and CDR2 sequences are PRHDT and FYEKMQ (reference sequence). This CDR3 has 12 amino acids. The CDR3 sequence is CASSPWGDEQYF. DNA for the CDR3: TGTGCCAGCAGCCCCTGGGGGGACGAGCAGTACTTC.

This clonotype was detected only a few times. The rearrangement links TRBV12-3 or TRBV12-4 to TRBJ2-1, with D perhaps assigned TRBD1 or TRBD2 (6 bases each). Trimming took 6 bases from V and 2 from J, leaving 14 bases between them. The CDR3 is 15 residues long. CDR3 in DNA: TGTGCCAGCAGCCCAAGGGGGGCCGCCTACAATGAGCAGTTCTTC. Its translation is CASSPRGAAYNEQFF.

This clonotype was found a few times. This chain joins TRBV29-1 and TRBJ2-1; D might be TRBD2 (6 bases). Germline assignment: CDR1 SQVTM and CDR2 ANQGSEA. The CDR3 length is 11 residues. V gave up 8 bases and J gave up 12 bases, with 17 bases separating them. In DNA, the CDR3 is TGCAGCTCCCGGGACTCCTCACGGCAGTTCTTC. This codes for CSSRDSSRQFF.

This clonotype was observed a handful of times. The chain joins TRBV21-1 to TRBJ2-1; the D segment call TRBD1 is taken from the table without a DNA check. TRBV21-1 is a pseudogene locus. This CDR3 region has 16 residues. CDR3 in DNA: TGTGCCAGCAGCCACCGGGACAGGGGCATCAACAATGAGCAGTTCTTC. It translates to CASSHRDRGINNEQFF.